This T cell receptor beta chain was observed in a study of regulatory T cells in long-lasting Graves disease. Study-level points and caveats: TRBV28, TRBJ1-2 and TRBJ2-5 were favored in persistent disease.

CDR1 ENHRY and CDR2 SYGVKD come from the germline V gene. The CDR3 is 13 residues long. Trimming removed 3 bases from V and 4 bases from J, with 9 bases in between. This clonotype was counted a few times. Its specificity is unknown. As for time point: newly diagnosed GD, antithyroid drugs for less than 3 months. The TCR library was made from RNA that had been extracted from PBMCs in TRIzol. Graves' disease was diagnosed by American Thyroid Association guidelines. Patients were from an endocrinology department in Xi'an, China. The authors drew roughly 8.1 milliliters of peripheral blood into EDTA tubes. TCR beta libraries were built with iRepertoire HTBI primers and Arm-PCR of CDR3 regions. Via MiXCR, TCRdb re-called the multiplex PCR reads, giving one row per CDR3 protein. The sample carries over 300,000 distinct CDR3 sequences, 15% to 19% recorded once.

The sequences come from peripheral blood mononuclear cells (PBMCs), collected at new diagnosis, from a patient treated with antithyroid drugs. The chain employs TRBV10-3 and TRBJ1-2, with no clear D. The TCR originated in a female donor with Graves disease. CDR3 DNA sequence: TGTGCCATCAGTGACTTAAATTTCTATGGCTACACCTTC. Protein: CAISDLNFYGYTF.